This T cell receptor beta chain was captured by sequencing in a study of cytomegalovirus exposure and HLA in healthy donors. Method: immunoSEQ multiplex PCR; TCRdb's copy keeps in-frame clones and lacks some. Of 150,000 to 200,000 clones detected, more than 70% appear once; the ten largest clones hold about 10%. Germline lookup yields CDR1 LGHNA and CDR2 YSLEER. The CDR3 extends over 16 amino acids. The trim removed 0 bases at V and 5 bases at J, leaving 5 bases unmatched. The TCR sequence derives from a man aged 25 to 40 in good health and CMV-seropositive. The V gene is TRBV4-3, the J gene TRBJ2-3; TRBD2 agrees at 10 bases. Material: PBMCs. CDR3 loop: CASSQDLPSGGDTQYF. The CDR3 coding sequence is TGCGCCAGCAGCCAAGATCTCCCTAGCGGGGGAGATACGCAGTATTTT.